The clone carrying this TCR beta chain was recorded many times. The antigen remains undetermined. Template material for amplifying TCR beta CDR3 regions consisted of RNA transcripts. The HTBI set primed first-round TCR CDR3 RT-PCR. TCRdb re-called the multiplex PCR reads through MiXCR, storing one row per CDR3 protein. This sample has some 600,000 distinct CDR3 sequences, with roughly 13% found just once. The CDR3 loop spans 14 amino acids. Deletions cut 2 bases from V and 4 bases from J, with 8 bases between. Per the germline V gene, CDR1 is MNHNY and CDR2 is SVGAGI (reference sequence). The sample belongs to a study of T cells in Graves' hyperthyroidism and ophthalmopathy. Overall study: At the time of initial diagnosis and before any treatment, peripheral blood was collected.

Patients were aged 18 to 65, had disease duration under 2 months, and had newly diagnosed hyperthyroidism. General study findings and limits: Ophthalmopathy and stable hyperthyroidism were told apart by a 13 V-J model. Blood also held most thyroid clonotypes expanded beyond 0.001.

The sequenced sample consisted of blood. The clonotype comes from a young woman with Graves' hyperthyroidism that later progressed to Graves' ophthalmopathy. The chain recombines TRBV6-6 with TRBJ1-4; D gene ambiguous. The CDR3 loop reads CASSYREYNEKLFF. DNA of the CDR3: TGTGCCAGCAGTTACCGGGAATATAATGAAAAACTGTTTTTT.